These 11 T cell receptor beta chains came from one sample sequenced in a study of cytomegalovirus exposure and HLA in healthy donors. The PCR contained 60 Vbeta and 13 Jbeta primers. The assay was immunoSEQ multiplex PCR, and TCRdb's table has in-frame clones only and misses some. The top ten hold 1% of the sample, which has 100,000 to 150,000 clones, around three quarters seen once. Sequenced material: PBMCs. The receptors shown here come from a middle-aged man in good health and CMV-seronegative.

The chain has TRBV28 and TRBJ2-7; TRBD1 matches at 10 bases. The CDR3 length is 15 residues. The germline V gene has CDR1 MDHEN and CDR2 SYDVKM. The ends lost 6 bases at V and 3 bases at J; junction bases unmatched: 8. The CDR3 DNA reads as TGTGCCAGCAGCGCCCCGGGACAGGGGAGCTACGAGCAGTACTTC. It yields the protein CASSAPGQGSYEQYF.

The chain joins TRBV28 to TRBJ2-5; 7 nucleotides agree with TRBD1. The germline CDR1 and CDR2 sequences are MDHEN and SYDVKM. This CDR3 comprises 15 residues. After removal of 3 bases from V and 4 bases from J, the junction contained 8 bases not matched to a gene. The CDR3 is CASSLGQGVSETQYF. DNA of the CDR3: TGTGCCAGCAGTTTGGGCCAGGGGGTATCAGAGACCCAGTACTTC.

This chain uses TRBV5-1 with TRBJ2-5, with 13 bases that match TRBD2. Germline trimming cut 4 bases from V and 3 bases from J; bases unmatched to any gene: 6. Germline V gene sequence: CDR1 SGHRS, CDR2 YFSETQ. The CDR3 is 16 amino acids. CDR3 bases: TGCGCCAGCAGCCCGGGACTAGCGGGACTCAAAGAGACCCAGTACTTC. It codes for CASSPGLAGLKETQYF.

This clone was recorded a few times. The chain links TRBV6-1 to TRBJ2-3; D perhaps matches TRBD2 (6 bases). Trimming took off 5 bases at V and 4 bases at J, with 13 bases between the two ends. The CDR3 has 14 amino acids. Germline V gene lookup returns CDR1 MNHNS and CDR2 SASEGT. The CDR3 region is CASSPGGSSDTQYF. The CDR3 coding sequence is TGTGCCAGCAGTCCCGGGGGTAGCTCAGATACGCAGTATTTT.

The chain employs TRBV6-1 and TRBJ1-4, with a tentative D call TRBD1 (5 bases). Trimming removed 2 bases from V and 4 bases from J, with 8 bases in between. This CDR3 region has 14 residues. The V gene's germline CDR1 is MNHNS and CDR2 SASEGT. The CDR3 spells CASSETGYNEKLFF. The CDR3 region has the DNA TGTGCCAGCAGTGAAACAGGTTATAATGAAAAACTGTTTTTT.

J is TRBJ2-1 and V is TRBV7-2; 8 bases align to TRBD2. With 7 bases clipped from V and 8 bases from J, the junction kept 7 bases outside the gene matches. Germline CDR1 and CDR2: SGHTA and FQGNSA. This CDR3 is built from 13 residues. The CDR3 DNA sequence: TGTGCCAGCACCGGACTAGCAGGCGATGAGCAGTTCTTC. Translated, it gives CASTGLAGDEQFF.

This sequence joins TRBV6-1 and TRBJ1-1; D might be TRBD1 (6 bases). Germline V gene lookup returns CDR1 MNHNS and CDR2 SASEGT. The CDR3 totals 14 residues. Trimming removed 2 bases at V and 5 bases at J, with 12 bases between. The CDR3: CASSEQGRGTEAFF. In DNA form, the CDR3 reads TGTGCCAGCAGTGAACAGGGGCGGGGGACTGAAGCTTTCTTT.

The rearrangement uses TRBV6-5 and TRBJ2-6; D is ambiguous. The CDR3 contains 16 residues. V was trimmed by 3 bases and J by 0 bases, leaving 9 bases between them. In germline, CDR1 is MNHEY, CDR2 SVGAGI. The CDR3 sequence: CASSYPSDSGANVLTF. The DNA of the CDR3 is TGTGCCAGCAGTTATCCTTCAGACTCTGGGGCCAACGTCCTGACTTTC.

CDR3 residues: CASSPIGHLLDTQYF. DNA for the CDR3: TGTGCCAGCAGCCCAATCGGACACCTGCTAGATACGCAGTATTTT. The rearrangement joins TRBV14 to TRBJ2-3, with D possibly being TRBD1 (5 bases). The CDR3 has 15 amino acids. The germline V gene encodes CDR1 SGHDN and CDR2 FVKESK. Trimming took 4 bases from V and 5 from J, leaving 16 bases between them.

This clone was seen a single time. This chain uses TRBV5-1 with TRBJ2-7; perhaps TRBD1 as D (5 bases). The germline V and J ends were trimmed by 2 bases and 2 bases, with 11 bases remaining between them. Germline V gives CDR1 SGHRS, CDR2 YFSETQ. The CDR3 loop spans 14 amino acids. DNA of the CDR3: TGCGCCAGCAGCTTATTTACAGGCACCTACGAGCAGTACTTC. Its translation is CASSLFTGTYEQYF.

The chain links TRBV2 to TRBJ2-7; 8 positions agree with TRBD2. V trimming: 4 bases; J trimming: 7 bases; junction bases outside the gene matches: 15. The CDR3 is made up of 16 amino acids. Germline assignment: CDR1 SNHLY and CDR2 FYNNEI. CDR3 sequence (DNA): TGTGCCAGCAGTGCGGGGGGGACGGTCAACTACGATGAGCAGTACTTC. It encodes CASSAGGTVNYDEQYF.